The 7 T cell receptor beta chains given below trace back to one sample, sequenced in a study of T cell responses to AZD1222 COVID-19 vaccine. Method: immunoSEQ multiplex PCR; TCRdb's copy keeps in-frame clones and lacks some. This table has around 120,000 clones, approximately 90% appearing once. Sequencing was performed on peripheral blood, taken on day 0 of AZD1222 vaccination. These receptors were taken from an adult in good health.

The chain combines TRBV5-4 with TRBJ1-4; the D is unclear. Trimming shortened V by 0 bases and J by 1 base, and 7 bases separated the two germline ends. Germline assignment: CDR1 SGHNT and CDR2 YYREEE (reference sequence). The CDR3 consists of 15 residues. The CDR3: CASSLGGKTNEKLFF. CDR3 nucleotides: TGTGCCAGCAGCTTGGGTGGCAAAACTAATGAAAAACTGTTTTTT.

This sequence joins TRBV6-2 or TRBV6-3 and TRBJ2-2; weak D call: TRBD2 (5 bases). The germline V and J ends were trimmed by 3 bases and 2 bases, with 7 bases remaining between them. This CDR3 spans 14 amino acids. The germline V gene has CDR1 MNHEY and CDR2 SVGEGT. The CDR3: CASSYRGNTGELFF. In nucleotides, the CDR3 is TGTGCCAGCAGTTATCGGGGAAACACCGGGGAGCTGTTTTTT.

This rearrangement joins TRBV24-1 to TRBJ2-1, with 9 bases lining up with TRBD2. This CDR3 comprises 12 residues. J was trimmed by 8 bases and V by 5 bases; bases with no gene match: 0. Looked up from germline, CDR1 is KGHDR and CDR2 is SFDVKD. The CDR3 region is CATSASGDEQFF. The CDR3 nucleotides are TGTGCCACCAGTGCTAGCGGGGATGAGCAGTTCTTC.

The V and J genes are TRBV18 and TRBJ1-1, with 8 bases lining up with TRBD1. Germline assignment: CDR1 KGHSH and CDR2 LQKENI. This CDR3 contains 14 residues. V gave up 8 bases and J gave up 3 bases; unmatched junction bases: 8. The CDR3 loop reads CASIDRGADTEAFF. The CDR3 region has the DNA TGTGCCAGCATTGACAGGGGAGCAGACACTGAAGCTTTCTTT. Together with reference TRBV18 and TRBJ1-1, the CDR3 gives the full variable domain: NAGVMQNPRHLVRRRGQEARLRCSPMKGHSHVYWYRQLPEEGLKFMVYLQKENIIDESGMPKERFSAEFPKEGPSILRIQQVVRGDSAAYFCASIDRGADTEAFFGQGTRLTVV.

V is TRBV3-1 (or the pseudogene TRBV3-2) and J is TRBJ2-2, with 8 bases fitting TRBD2. This CDR3 contains 16 residues. The V segment lost 1 base and the J segment 8 bases; nucleotides outside the gene matches: 9. Germline CDR1 is LGHDT and CDR2 is YNNKEL (reference sequence). The CDR3 protein is CASSQVRTGGFGELFF. The CDR3 DNA sequence: TGTGCCAGCAGCCAAGTGAGGACGGGAGGGTTTGGGGAGCTGTTTTTT.

The chain couples TRBV10-3 to TRBJ1-1, with 10 bases lining up with TRBD1. The CDR3 loop spans 16 amino acids. Germline values: CDR1 ENHRY, CDR2 SYGVKD. The J segment lost 1 base and the V segment lost 6 bases, leaving 8 bases of the junction unmatched. The CDR3 reads CAISSGTGAPNTEAFF. CDR3 sequence (DNA): TGTGCCATCAGCTCCGGGACAGGGGCTCCGAACACTGAAGCTTTCTTT.

The rearrangement uses TRBV6-2 or TRBV6-3 and TRBJ2-1; D is undetermined. The ends were cut back, 4 bases at V and 0 bases at J, with 13 bases in the middle. This CDR3 comprises 16 residues. Germline V gives CDR1 MNHEY, CDR2 SVGEGT. The CDR3 loop reads CASSSTTLSSYNEQFF. The CDR3 coding sequence is TGTGCCAGCAGTTCCACGACTCTTAGCTCCTACAATGAGCAGTTCTTC.